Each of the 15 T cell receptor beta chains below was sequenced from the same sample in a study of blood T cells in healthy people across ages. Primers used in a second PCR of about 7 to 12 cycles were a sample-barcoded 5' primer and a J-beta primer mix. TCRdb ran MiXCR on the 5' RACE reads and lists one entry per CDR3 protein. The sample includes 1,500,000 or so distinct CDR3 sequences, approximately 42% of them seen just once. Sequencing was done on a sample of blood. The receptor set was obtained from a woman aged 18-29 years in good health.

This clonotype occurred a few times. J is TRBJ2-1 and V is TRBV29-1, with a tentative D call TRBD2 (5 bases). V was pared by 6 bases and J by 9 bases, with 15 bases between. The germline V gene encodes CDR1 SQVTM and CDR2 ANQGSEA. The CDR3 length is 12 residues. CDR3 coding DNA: TGCAGCGTGCTGGCCCTTGCGGGTGAGCAGTTCTTC. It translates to CSVLALAGEQFF.

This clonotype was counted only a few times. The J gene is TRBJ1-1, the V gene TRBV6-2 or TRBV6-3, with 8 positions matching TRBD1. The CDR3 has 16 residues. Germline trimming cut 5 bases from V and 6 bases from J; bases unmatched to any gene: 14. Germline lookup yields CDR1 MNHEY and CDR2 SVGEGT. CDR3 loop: CASSTLADRGRAEAFF. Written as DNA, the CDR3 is TGTGCCAGCAGTACCCTCGCAGACAGGGGAAGGGCTGAAGCTTTCTTT.

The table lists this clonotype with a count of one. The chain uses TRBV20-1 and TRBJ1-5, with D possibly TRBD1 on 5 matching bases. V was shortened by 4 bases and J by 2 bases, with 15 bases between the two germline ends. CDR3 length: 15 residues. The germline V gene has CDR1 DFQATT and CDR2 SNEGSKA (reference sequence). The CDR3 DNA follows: TGCAGTGCTACCACGACAGTGAGCGGCAATCAGCCCCAGCATTTT. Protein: CSATTTVSGNQPQHF.

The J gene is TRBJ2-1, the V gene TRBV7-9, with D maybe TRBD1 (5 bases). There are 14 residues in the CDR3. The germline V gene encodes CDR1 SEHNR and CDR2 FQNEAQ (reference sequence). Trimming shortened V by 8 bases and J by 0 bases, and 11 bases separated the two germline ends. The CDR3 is CASWGESSYNEQFF. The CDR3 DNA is TGTGCCAGCTGGGGCGAGAGCTCCTACAATGAGCAGTTCTTC.

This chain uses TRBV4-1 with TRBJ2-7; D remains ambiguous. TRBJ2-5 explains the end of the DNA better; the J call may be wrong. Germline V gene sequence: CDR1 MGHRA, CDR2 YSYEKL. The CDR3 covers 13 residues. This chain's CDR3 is CASSQGVIETQYF. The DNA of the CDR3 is TGCGCCAGCAGCCAAGGCGTCATTGAGACCCAGTACTTC.

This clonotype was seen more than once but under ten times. This CDR3 is CASSRTGIYSPLHF. The CDR3 nucleotides are TGTGCCAGCAGCCGTACAGGGATTTATTCACCCCTCCACTTT. The chain links TRBV7-9 to TRBJ1-6, with a possible D match to TRBD1 (6 bases). Germline CDR1 reads SEHNR; CDR2 reads FQNEAQ (reference sequence). Trimming left V 5 bases short and J 8 bases short, with 13 bases between. The CDR3 has 14 amino acids.

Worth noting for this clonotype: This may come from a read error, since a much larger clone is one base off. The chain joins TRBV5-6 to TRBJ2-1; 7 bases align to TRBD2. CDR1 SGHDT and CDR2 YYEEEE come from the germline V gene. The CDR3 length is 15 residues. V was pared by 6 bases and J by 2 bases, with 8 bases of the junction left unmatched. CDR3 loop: CASTRNSGPYNEQFF. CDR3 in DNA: TGTGCCAGCACCCGCAATAGCGGGCCCTACAATGAGCAGTTCTTC.

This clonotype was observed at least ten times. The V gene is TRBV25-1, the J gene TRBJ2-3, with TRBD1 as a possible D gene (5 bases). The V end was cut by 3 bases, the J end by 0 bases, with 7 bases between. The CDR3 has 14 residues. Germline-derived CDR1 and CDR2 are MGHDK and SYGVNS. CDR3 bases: TGTGCCAGCAGTGACCCAGGGAGCACAGATACGCAGTATTTT. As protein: CASSDPGSTDTQYF.

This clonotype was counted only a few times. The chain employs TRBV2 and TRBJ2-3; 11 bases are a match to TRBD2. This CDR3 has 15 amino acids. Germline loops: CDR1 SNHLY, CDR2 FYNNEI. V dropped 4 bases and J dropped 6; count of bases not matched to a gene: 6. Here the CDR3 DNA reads TGTGCCAGCAGTGGAACTAGCGGGAGAGGTGATACGCAGTATTTT. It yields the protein CASSGTSGRGDTQYF. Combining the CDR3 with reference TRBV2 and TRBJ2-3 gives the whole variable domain EPEVTQTPSHQVTQMGQEVILRCVPISNHLYFYWYRQILGQKVEFLVSFYNNEISEKSEIFDDQFSVERPDGSNFTLKIRSTKLEDSAMYFCASSGTSGRGDTQYFGPGTRLTVL.

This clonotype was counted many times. The CDR3 DNA is TGTGCCAGCAAGACCCGCGGGGACTCAGGCTTGAATGAGCAGTTCTTC. Residues: CASKTRGDSGLNEQFF. The chain is built from TRBV11-2 and TRBJ2-1; a weak D match, TRBD2 (6 bases). Between the trimmed V and J ends, which lost 7 bases and 7 bases, there was a span of 23 bases. The germline CDR1 and CDR2 sequences are SGHAT and FQNNGV. The CDR3 runs 16 residues.

The CDR3 DNA reads TGTGCCAGCAGCCCCGGACAGGGGGCCAGACAGCCCCAGCATTTT. Translated, it gives CASSPGQGARQPQHF. This chain connects TRBV9 to TRBJ1-5, with TRBD1 identical over 11 bases. CDR1 SGDLS and CDR2 YYNGEE come from the germline V gene. After removal of 4 bases from V and 7 bases from J, the junction contained 7 bases not matched to a gene. The CDR3 extends over 15 amino acids. Drawing the rest from reference TRBV9 and TRBJ1-5, the complete variable domain is DSGVTQTPKHLITATGQRVTLRCSPRSGDLSVYWYQQSLDQGLQFLIQYYNGEERAKGNILERFSAQQFPDLHSELNLSSLELGDSALYFCASSPGQGARQPQHFGDGTRLSIL.

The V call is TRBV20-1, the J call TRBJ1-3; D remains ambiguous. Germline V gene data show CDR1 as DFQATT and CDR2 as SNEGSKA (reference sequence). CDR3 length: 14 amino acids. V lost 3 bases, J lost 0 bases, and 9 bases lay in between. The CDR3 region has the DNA TGCAGTGCTAGTCCGTCGCTCTCTGGAAACACCATATATTTT. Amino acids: CSASPSLSGNTIYF.

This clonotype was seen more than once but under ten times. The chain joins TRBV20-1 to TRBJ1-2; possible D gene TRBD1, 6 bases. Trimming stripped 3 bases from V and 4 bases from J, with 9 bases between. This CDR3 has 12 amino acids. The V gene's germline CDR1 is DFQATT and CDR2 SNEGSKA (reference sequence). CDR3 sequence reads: CSASWDIYGYTF. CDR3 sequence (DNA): TGCAGTGCTAGCTGGGACATCTATGGCTACACCTTC.

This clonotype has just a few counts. Here the CDR3 reads CASSLLQGINEQYF. Here the CDR3 DNA reads TGTGCCAGCAGCTTACTACAGGGGATCAACGAGCAGTACTTC. The gene calls are TRBV7-2 and TRBJ2-7, with 7 bases that match TRBD1. Germline CDR1 SGHTA, CDR2 FQGNSA. J gave up 5 bases and V 2 bases, and 6 bases lay outside the gene matches. The CDR3 loop spans 14 amino acids. Supplemented by reference TRBV7-2 and TRBJ2-7, the full variable domain reads GAGVSQSPSNKVTEKGKDVELRCDPISGHTALYWYRQSLGQGLEFLIYFQGNSAPDKSGLPSDRFSAERTGGSVSTLTIQRTQQEDSAVYLCASSLLQGINEQYFGPGTRLTVT.

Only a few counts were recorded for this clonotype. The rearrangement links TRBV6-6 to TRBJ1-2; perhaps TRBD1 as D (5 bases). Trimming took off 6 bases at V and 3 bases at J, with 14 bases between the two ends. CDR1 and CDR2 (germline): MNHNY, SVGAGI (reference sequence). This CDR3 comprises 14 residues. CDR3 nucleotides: TGTGCCAGCAGATCGGACACCCGGCACTATGGCTACACCTTC. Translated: CASRSDTRHYGYTF.